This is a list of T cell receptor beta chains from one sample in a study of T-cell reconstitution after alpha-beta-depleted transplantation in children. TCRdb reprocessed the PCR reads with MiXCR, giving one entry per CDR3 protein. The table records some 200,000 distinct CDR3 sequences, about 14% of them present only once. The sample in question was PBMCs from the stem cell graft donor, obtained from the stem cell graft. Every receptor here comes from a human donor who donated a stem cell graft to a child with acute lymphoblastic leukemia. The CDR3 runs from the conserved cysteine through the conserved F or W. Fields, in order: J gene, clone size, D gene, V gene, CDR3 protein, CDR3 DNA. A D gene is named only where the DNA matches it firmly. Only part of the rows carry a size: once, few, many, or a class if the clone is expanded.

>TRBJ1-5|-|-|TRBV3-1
CASSQGRGSNQPQHF
TGTGCCAGCAGCCAAGGGCGAGGGAGCAATCAGCCCCAGCATTTT
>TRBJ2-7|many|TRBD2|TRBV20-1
CSGIPSGRGRLEQYF
TGCAGTGGGATACCTAGCGGGAGAGGGAGGCTCGAGCAGTACTTC
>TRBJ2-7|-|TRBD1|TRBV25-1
CASSGGGLRDRVDYEQYF
TGTGCCAGCAGTGGGGGGGGACTCCGGGACAGGGTGGACTACGAGCAGTACTTC
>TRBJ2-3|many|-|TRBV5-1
CASSSRPPRPFRDTQYF
TGCGCCAGCAGCTCACGCCCCCCGCGGCCTTTTCGAGATACGCAGTATTTT
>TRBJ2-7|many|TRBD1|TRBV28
CATYGTASWRSEQYF
TGTGCCACCTATGGGACAGCCTCTTGGAGGAGCGAGCAGTACTTC
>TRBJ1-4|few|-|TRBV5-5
CASSPSVTGFGEKLFF
TGTGCCAGCAGCCCCTCAGTAACAGGTTTCGGTGAAAAACTGTTTTTT
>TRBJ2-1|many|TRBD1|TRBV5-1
CASKQGAYNEQFF
TGCGCCAGCAAACAGGGGGCCTACAATGAGCAGTTCTTC
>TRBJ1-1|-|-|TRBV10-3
CAISEQGRLNTEAFF
TGTGCCATCAGTGAGCAGGGGCGGCTGAACACTGAAGCTTTCTTT
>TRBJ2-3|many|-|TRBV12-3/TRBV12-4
CASSWGTDTQYF
TGTGCCAGCAGTTGGGGGACAGATACGCAGTATTTT
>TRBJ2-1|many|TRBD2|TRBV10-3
CAIQGGRYEQFF
TGTGCCATCCAGGGCGGGAGGTATGAGCAGTTCTTC
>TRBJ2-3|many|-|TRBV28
CASSPTGGGDTQYF
TGTGCCAGCAGCCCAACGGGGGGCGGAGATACGCAGTATTTT
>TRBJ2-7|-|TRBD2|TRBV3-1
CASSQGGTSGSQQYF
TGTGCCAGCAGCCAAGGGGGGACTAGCGGGAGCCAGCAGTACTTC
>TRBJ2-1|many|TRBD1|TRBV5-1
CASGQGVEDEQFF
TGCGCCAGCGGACAGGGTGTGGAGGATGAGCAGTTCTTC
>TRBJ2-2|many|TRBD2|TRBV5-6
CASSNGLAGGTGELFF
TGTGCCAGCAGCAACGGACTAGCGGGAGGTACCGGGGAGCTGTTTTTT
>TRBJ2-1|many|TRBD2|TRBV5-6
CASSLPSGRADNEQFF
TGTGCCAGCAGCTTGCCCAGCGGGAGGGCAGACAATGAGCAGTTCTTC
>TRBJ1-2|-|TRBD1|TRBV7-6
CASSSKRPGQGRVNYGYTF
TGTGCCAGCAGTTCGAAGCGCCCGGGACAGGGGAGAGTAAACTATGGCTACACCTTC
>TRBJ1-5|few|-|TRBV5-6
CASSKRQLYSNQPQHF
TGTGCCAGCAGCAAAAGACAGCTCTACAGCAATCAGCCCCAGCATTTT
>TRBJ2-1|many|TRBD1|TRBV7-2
CASSLTGASYNEQFF
TGTGCCAGCAGCCTTACAGGGGCCAGCTACAATGAGCAGTTCTTC
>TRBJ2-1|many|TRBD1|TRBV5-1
CASSLDRGTYNEQFF
TGCGCCAGCAGCCTGGACAGGGGTACCTACAATGAGCAGTTCTTC
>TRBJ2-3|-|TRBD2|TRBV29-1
CSGGLAGVLGRTDTQYF
TGCAGCGGGGGACTAGCGGGAGTTCTCGGGCGGACAGATACGCAGTATTTT
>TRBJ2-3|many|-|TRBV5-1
CASTLNAGEDTQYF
TGCGCCAGCACCCTGAACGCCGGTGAAGATACGCAGTATTTT
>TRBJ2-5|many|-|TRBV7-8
CASSPYQKETQYF
TGTGCCAGCAGCCCTTATCAGAAAGAGACCCAGTACTTC
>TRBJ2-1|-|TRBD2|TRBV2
CASGTRRGNEQFF
TGTGCCAGCGGGACTAGGCGTGGCAATGAGCAGTTCTTC
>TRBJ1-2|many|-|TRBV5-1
CASSLWGATALYGYTF
TGCGCCAGCAGCTTGTGGGGTGCGACAGCTCTCTATGGCTACACCTTC
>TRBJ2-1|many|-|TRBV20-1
CSAGGESEQFF
TGCAGTGCTGGGGGAGAGAGTGAGCAGTTCTTC
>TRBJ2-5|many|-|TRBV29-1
CSVAQLSQETQYF
TGCAGCGTTGCCCAGCTGAGCCAAGAGACCCAGTACTTC
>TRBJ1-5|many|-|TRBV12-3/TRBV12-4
CASSPTGNQPQHF
TGCGCCAGCAGCCCGACGGGGAATCAGCCCCAGCATTTT
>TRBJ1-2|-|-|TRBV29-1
CSVLTAGRFNYGYTF
TGCAGCGTCTTAACTGCGGGCCGCTTTAACTATGGCTACACCTTC
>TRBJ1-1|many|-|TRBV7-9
CASSFSTANAEAFF
TGTGCCAGCAGCTTCTCCACCGCGAACGCCGAAGCTTTCTTT
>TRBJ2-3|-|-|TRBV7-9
CASSLVLSDTQYF
TGTGCCAGCAGCTTAGTTCTCTCAGATACGCAGTATTTT
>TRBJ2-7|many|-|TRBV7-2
CASSSTALEQYF
TGTGCCAGCAGCTCTACAGCCTTAGAGCAGTACTTC
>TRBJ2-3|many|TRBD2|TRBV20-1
CSAPATSGGSRTQYF
TGCAGTGCCCCGGCCACTAGCGGAGGGTCCAGGACGCAGTATTTT
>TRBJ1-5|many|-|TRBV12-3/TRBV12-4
CASTSGDSNQPQHF
TGTGCCAGCACCTCAGGGGATAGCAATCAGCCCCAGCATTTT